These 29 T cell receptor beta chains share one sample of origin, sequenced in a study of early T cells in non-severe SARS-CoV-2 infection. TCRdb processed the 5' RACE reads anew with MiXCR; each CDR3 protein has one entry. The sample yields fewer than 85,000 distinct CDR3 sequences, 15% seen once. Sample: whole blood. All receptors derive from an adult who was a healthcare worker with PCR-confirmed SARS-CoV-2 infection or an uninfected control (not recorded which).

There are a few counts of this clonotype. The V call is TRBV5-1, the J call TRBJ1-1; a weak D match, TRBD1 (5 bases). The CDR3 has 14 amino acids. Germline-derived CDR1 and CDR2 are SGHRS and YFSETQ. The germline V and J ends were trimmed by 0 bases and 0 bases, with 6 bases remaining between them. The CDR3: CASSLGDLNTEAFF. CDR3 nucleotides: TGCGCCAGCAGCTTGGGGGACCTGAACACTGAAGCTTTCTTT.

The chain combines TRBV20-1 with TRBJ2-1; D might be TRBD2 (6 bases). Germline V gene sequence: CDR1 DFQATT, CDR2 SNEGSKA (reference sequence). The V end was cut by 3 bases, the J end by 0 bases, with 15 bases between. The CDR3 has 16 residues. The CDR3 here is CSASHGTWGSYNEQFF. Here the CDR3 DNA reads TGCAGTGCTAGCCACGGGACTTGGGGCTCCTACAATGAGCAGTTCTTC.

Many counts were recorded for this clonotype. The gene calls are TRBV28 and TRBJ2-3, with TRBD2 matching over 12 bases. The CDR3 is 16 amino acids. The germline V gene has CDR1 MDHEN and CDR2 SYDVKM. The V and J ends lost 6 bases and 1 base, in that order; junction bases with no gene match: 5. In DNA, the CDR3 is TGTGCCAGCAGATCCAGACTAGCGGGAGGCACAGATACGCAGTATTTT. It is translated as CASRSRLAGGTDTQYF.

The chain couples TRBV28 to TRBJ2-5; D is undetermined. The CDR3 spans 10 residues. Germline loops: CDR1 MDHEN, CDR2 SYDVKM. V lost 5 bases and J lost 7, with 5 bases in between. Here the CDR3 DNA reads TGTGCCAGCAGTCTGGGGACCCAGTACTTC. It encodes CASSLGTQYF.

The chain uses TRBV7-9 and TRBJ2-3, with TRBD1 matching 10 bases. This CDR3 is 15 amino acids long. Germline V gene sequence: CDR1 SEHNR, CDR2 FQNEAQ (reference sequence). J was trimmed by 7 bases and V by 5 bases; bases with no gene match: 9. DNA for the CDR3: TGTGCCAGCAGCCACCGGGACAGGGGAAGAAATACGCAGTATTTT. Encoded protein: CASSHRDRGRNTQYF.

The rearrangement links TRBV5-1 to TRBJ2-2; D gene unclear. Germline-derived CDR1 and CDR2 are SGHRS and YFSETQ. Trimming left V 1 base short and J 4 bases short, with 5 bases between. The CDR3 extends over 13 amino acids. In DNA, the CDR3 is TGCGCCAGCAGCTTGTACGGCACCGGGGAGCTGTTTTTT. Its protein product is CASSLYGTGELFF.

The chain carries TRBV9 and TRBJ2-1, with 8 bases lining up with TRBD2. The V segment lost 4 bases and the J segment 4 bases; nucleotides outside the gene matches: 7. Germline CDR1 SGDLS, CDR2 YYNGEE. This CDR3 spans 15 amino acids. The CDR3 region is CASSPGLAVYNEQFF. The CDR3 DNA reads TGTGCCAGCAGCCCTGGACTAGCAGTTTACAATGAGCAGTTCTTC. The complete variable domain, with remaining parts taken from reference TRBV9 and TRBJ2-1, reads DSGVTQTPKHLITATGQRVTLRCSPRSGDLSVYWYQQSLDQGLQFLIQYYNGEERAKGNILERFSAQQFPDLHSELNLSSLELGDSALYFCASSPGLAVYNEQFFGPGTRLTVL.

V usage is TRBV6-5 and J usage is TRBJ2-2, with 7 nucleotides matching TRBD1. J was trimmed by 1 base and V by 6 bases; bases with no gene match: 5. The length of the CDR3 is 15 residues. CDR1 is MNHEY, CDR2 SVGAGI, per germline. CDR3 sequence: CASRLRTGNTGELFF. CDR3 in DNA: TGTGCCAGCAGACTGCGGACAGGGAACACCGGGGAGCTGTTTTTT.

This sequence joins TRBV4-3 and TRBJ1-2; a weak D match, TRBD1 (6 bases). The CDR3 loop spans 15 amino acids. Trimming left V 1 base short and J 4 bases short, with 13 bases between. Germline loops: CDR1 LGHNA, CDR2 YSLEER. The CDR3 sequence is CASSQVWGRGYGYTF. CDR3 DNA: TGCGCCAGCAGCCAAGTGTGGGGGCGTGGCTATGGCTACACCTTC.

CDR3 nucleotide sequence: TGTGCCAGCAGCATCCTTGGGACAGTTAATGAAAAACTGTTTTTT. This codes for CASSILGTVNEKLFF. The chain combines TRBV7-6 with TRBJ1-4; TRBD1 agrees at 7 bases. V dropped 5 bases and J dropped 4; count of bases not matched to a gene: 7. Germline V gene data show CDR1 as SGHVS and CDR2 as FNYEAQ. The CDR3 has 15 residues.

This chain uses TRBV25-1 with TRBJ2-6; a weak D match, TRBD1 (6 bases). This CDR3 region has 19 residues. With 4 bases removed from V and 0 bases from J, the gap between germline ends came to 19 bases. Germline loops: CDR1 MGHDK, CDR2 SYGVNS. The CDR3, as DNA: TGTGCCAGCAGTGGGCCCCGGGACACCTACTACTCTGGGGCCAACGTCCTGACTTTC. Amino acid sequence: CASSGPRDTYYSGANVLTF.

This clonotype was seen many times. The chain uses TRBV11-2 and TRBJ1-4; D not certain. V was pared by 3 bases and J by 7 bases, with 6 bases between. Germline loops: CDR1 SGHAT, CDR2 FQNNGV. This CDR3 contains 12 residues. The CDR3 sequence is CASSFGPEKLFF. Written as DNA, the CDR3 is TGTGCCAGCAGCTTCGGTCCTGAAAAACTGTTTTTT. The complete variable domain, with remaining parts taken from reference TRBV11-2 and TRBJ1-4, reads EAGVAQSPRYKIIEKRQSVAFWCNPISGHATLYWYQQILGQGPKLLIQFQNNGVVDDSQLPKDRFSAERLKGVDSTLKIQPAKLEDSAVYLCASSFGPEKLFFGSGTQLSVL.

The rearrangement joins TRBV7-8 to TRBJ2-7; no clear D. CDR1 and CDR2 from the germline V gene are SGHVS and FQNEAQ. V was cut by 4 bases and J by 5 bases, with 9 bases left in between. The CDR3 extends over 12 amino acids. CDR3 region: CASSSTNNEQYF. Written as DNA, the CDR3 is TGTGCCAGCAGCTCCACGAATAACGAGCAGTACTTC.

This clonotype occurred many times. The chain has TRBV7-9 and TRBJ2-7; 14 bases fit TRBD2. The CDR3 extends over 15 amino acids. Germline-derived CDR1 and CDR2 are SEHNR and FQNEAQ (reference sequence). The ends lost 6 bases at V and 5 bases at J; junction bases unmatched: 6. CDR3 residues: CASSPGLAGAHEQYF. For the CDR3, the DNA is TGTGCCAGCAGTCCGGGACTAGCGGGAGCCCACGAGCAGTACTTC.

V gene TRBV7-9 combines with J gene TRBJ2-7, with TRBD1 identical over 9 bases. The CDR3 has 16 amino acids. Losses at the gene ends were 0 bases for V and 7 bases for J; bases not matched to a gene: 10. The germline CDR1 and CDR2 sequences are SEHNR and FQNEAQ (reference sequence). DNA for the CDR3: TGTGCCAGCAGCTTAGCTGTTGGACAGGGGTCTAGGGAGCAGTACTTC. This encodes CASSLAVGQGSREQYF. The full variable domain, rest sourced from reference TRBV7-9 and TRBJ2-7, is DTGVSQNPRHKITKRGQNVTFRCDPISEHNRLYWYRQTLGQGPEFLTYFQNEAQLEKSRLLSDRFSAERPKGSFSTLEIQRTEQGDSAMYLCASSLAVGQGSREQYFGPGTRLTVT.

The chain employs TRBV7-2 and TRBJ2-7; the D gene is possibly TRBD2 (5 bases). This CDR3 contains 14 residues. The V end lost 0 bases, the J end lost 6 bases, and 12 bases lay between the germline ends. Germline V lookup: CDR1 SGHTA, CDR2 FQGNSA. CDR3 sequence reads: CASSLASTGIEQYF. The DNA for the CDR3 is TGTGCCAGCAGCTTAGCTAGTACGGGAATCGAGCAGTACTTC.

This clonotype was observed a handful of times. The V gene is TRBV5-4, the J gene TRBJ2-5; tentative D call: TRBD1 (6 bases). This CDR3 has 13 residues. Germline V CDR1 and CDR2: SGHNT, YYREEE (reference sequence). Trimming cost V 5 bases and J 4 bases, with 12 bases left between them. CDR3 nucleotide sequence: TGTGCCAGCAGGGCGGTCAGGGGAGAGACCCAGTACTTC. Translation gives CASRAVRGETQYF.

This chain links TRBV6-2 or TRBV6-3 with TRBJ2-5; no definite D call. The CDR3 consists of 17 residues. The germline V gene has CDR1 MNHEY and CDR2 SVGEGT. The V and J ends lost 1 base and 1 base respectively, with 16 bases between them. As DNA, the CDR3 is TGTGCCAGCAGTTACTACGGCTCCGGACGGGCCCAAGAGACCCAGTACTTC. Protein: CASSYYGSGRAQETQYF.

The CDR3 region has the DNA TGCGCCACCGGACCTCTAGGTTCCACCGGGGAGCTGTTTTTT. Translation gives CATGPLGSTGELFF. The chain links TRBV10-2 to TRBJ2-2; D is unclear. V was pared by 10 bases and J by 4 bases, with 16 bases between. Germline CDR1 reads WSHSY; CDR2 reads SAAADI. CDR3 size: 14 residues.

The rearrangement uses TRBV7-9 and TRBJ2-1, with D perhaps TRBD2 (5 bases). This CDR3 region has 12 residues. The V gene lost 2 bases and the J gene lost 8 bases, with 7 bases spanning the gap. Germline V gene lookup returns CDR1 SEHNR and CDR2 FQNEAQ (reference sequence). CDR3 sequence reads: CASSLYGDEQFF. The CDR3 region has the DNA TGTGCCAGCAGCTTATACGGGGATGAGCAGTTCTTC.

This clonotype was seen more than once but under ten times. The V call is TRBV30, the J call TRBJ1-4, with TRBD1 matching over 10 bases. The CDR3 has 14 amino acids. The ends lost 3 bases at V and 14 bases at J; junction bases unmatched: 12. The germline gives CDR1 GTSNPN, CDR2 SVGIG (reference sequence). The DNA for the CDR3 is TGTGCCTGGAGCCTGACAGGGGGCCTCTCAAGTCTGTTTTTT. Its translation is CAWSLTGGLSSLFF.

This clonotype showed up just a few times. This chain joins TRBV5-6 and TRBJ2-7; 9 bases are a match to TRBD1. The CDR3 covers 16 residues. Germline V gives CDR1 SGHDT, CDR2 YYEEEE. Trimming cost V 4 bases and J 7 bases; bases outside gene matches: 15. DNA of the CDR3: TGTGCCAGCAGCCCACTCCCGGGACAGGGAACGAGGGAGCAGTACTTC. Protein product: CASSPLPGQGTREQYF.

Only a few counts were recorded for this clonotype. The chain couples TRBV9 to TRBJ1-4, with 7 positions matching TRBD1. Trimming took 3 bases from V and 0 from J; bases not matched to a gene: 5. Germline CDR1 SGDLS, CDR2 YYNGEE. The CDR3 runs 16 residues. DNA for the CDR3: TGTGCCAGCAGCGCCAGACAGGGTGCAACTAATGAAAAACTGTTTTTT. Amino acids: CASSARQGATNEKLFF.

The rearrangement joins TRBV5-6 to TRBJ2-7; TRBD2 agrees at 9 bases. There are 15 residues in the CDR3. Germline V gives CDR1 SGHDT, CDR2 YYEEEE. V was pared by 1 base and J by 2 bases, with 4 bases of the junction left unmatched. The CDR3 spells CASSLWPSGTYEQYF. In DNA, the CDR3 is TGTGCCAGCAGCTTGTGGCCTAGCGGGACCTACGAGCAGTACTTC.

This clonotype turned up a few times. The chain has TRBV5-1 and TRBJ2-1; D is unclear. The CDR3 is 15 residues long. Germline V gene lookup returns CDR1 SGHRS and CDR2 YFSETQ. V dropped 4 bases and J dropped 0 bases, with 11 bases sitting between them. The CDR3, as DNA: TGCGCCAGCAGCCCAGACCTGAGCTCCTACAATGAGCAGTTCTTC. It specifies CASSPDLSSYNEQFF.

This clonotype was counted between two and nine times. The chain couples TRBV4-3 to TRBJ2-5, with TRBD2 matching over 13 bases. This CDR3 has 19 residues. The ends lost 1 base at V and 1 base at J; junction bases unmatched: 9. Germline V lookup: CDR1 LGHNA, CDR2 YSLEER. This CDR3 is CASSQVLPGTSGAQETQYF. The CDR3 DNA sequence: TGCGCCAGCAGCCAAGTGCTCCCTGGGACTAGCGGGGCCCAAGAGACCCAGTACTTC.

V gene TRBV12-3 or TRBV12-4 combines with J gene TRBJ2-3, with D hard to call. Trimming removed 3 bases at V and 1 base at J, with 11 bases between. The length of the CDR3 is 15 residues. CDR3 amino acids: CASSLSRARTDTQYF. The CDR3 DNA reads as TGTGCCAGCAGTTTGAGCAGAGCGCGCACAGATACGCAGTATTTT.

Many counts were recorded for this clonotype. The rearrangement uses TRBV19 and TRBJ2-2; D is undetermined. Germline CDR1 is LNHDA and CDR2 is SQIVND (reference sequence). CDR3 length equals 14 residues. The V and J ends lost 7 bases and 7 bases respectively, with 16 bases between them. The CDR3 here is CASNIQIYSGELFF. The CDR3, as DNA: TGTGCCAGTAATATCCAGATTTACAGCGGGGAGCTGTTTTTT.

This clonotype was counted between two and nine times. The V gene is TRBV9, the J gene TRBJ2-5, with 7 bases matching TRBD1. Germline CDR1 reads SGDLS; CDR2 reads YYNGEE. The CDR3 covers 14 residues. V lost 0 bases to trimming and J lost 4 bases; unmatched junction nucleotides: 3. Here the CDR3 DNA reads TGTGCCAGCAGCGTAGCCGGGACAGCAGAGACCCAGTACTTC. It encodes CASSVAGTAETQYF.